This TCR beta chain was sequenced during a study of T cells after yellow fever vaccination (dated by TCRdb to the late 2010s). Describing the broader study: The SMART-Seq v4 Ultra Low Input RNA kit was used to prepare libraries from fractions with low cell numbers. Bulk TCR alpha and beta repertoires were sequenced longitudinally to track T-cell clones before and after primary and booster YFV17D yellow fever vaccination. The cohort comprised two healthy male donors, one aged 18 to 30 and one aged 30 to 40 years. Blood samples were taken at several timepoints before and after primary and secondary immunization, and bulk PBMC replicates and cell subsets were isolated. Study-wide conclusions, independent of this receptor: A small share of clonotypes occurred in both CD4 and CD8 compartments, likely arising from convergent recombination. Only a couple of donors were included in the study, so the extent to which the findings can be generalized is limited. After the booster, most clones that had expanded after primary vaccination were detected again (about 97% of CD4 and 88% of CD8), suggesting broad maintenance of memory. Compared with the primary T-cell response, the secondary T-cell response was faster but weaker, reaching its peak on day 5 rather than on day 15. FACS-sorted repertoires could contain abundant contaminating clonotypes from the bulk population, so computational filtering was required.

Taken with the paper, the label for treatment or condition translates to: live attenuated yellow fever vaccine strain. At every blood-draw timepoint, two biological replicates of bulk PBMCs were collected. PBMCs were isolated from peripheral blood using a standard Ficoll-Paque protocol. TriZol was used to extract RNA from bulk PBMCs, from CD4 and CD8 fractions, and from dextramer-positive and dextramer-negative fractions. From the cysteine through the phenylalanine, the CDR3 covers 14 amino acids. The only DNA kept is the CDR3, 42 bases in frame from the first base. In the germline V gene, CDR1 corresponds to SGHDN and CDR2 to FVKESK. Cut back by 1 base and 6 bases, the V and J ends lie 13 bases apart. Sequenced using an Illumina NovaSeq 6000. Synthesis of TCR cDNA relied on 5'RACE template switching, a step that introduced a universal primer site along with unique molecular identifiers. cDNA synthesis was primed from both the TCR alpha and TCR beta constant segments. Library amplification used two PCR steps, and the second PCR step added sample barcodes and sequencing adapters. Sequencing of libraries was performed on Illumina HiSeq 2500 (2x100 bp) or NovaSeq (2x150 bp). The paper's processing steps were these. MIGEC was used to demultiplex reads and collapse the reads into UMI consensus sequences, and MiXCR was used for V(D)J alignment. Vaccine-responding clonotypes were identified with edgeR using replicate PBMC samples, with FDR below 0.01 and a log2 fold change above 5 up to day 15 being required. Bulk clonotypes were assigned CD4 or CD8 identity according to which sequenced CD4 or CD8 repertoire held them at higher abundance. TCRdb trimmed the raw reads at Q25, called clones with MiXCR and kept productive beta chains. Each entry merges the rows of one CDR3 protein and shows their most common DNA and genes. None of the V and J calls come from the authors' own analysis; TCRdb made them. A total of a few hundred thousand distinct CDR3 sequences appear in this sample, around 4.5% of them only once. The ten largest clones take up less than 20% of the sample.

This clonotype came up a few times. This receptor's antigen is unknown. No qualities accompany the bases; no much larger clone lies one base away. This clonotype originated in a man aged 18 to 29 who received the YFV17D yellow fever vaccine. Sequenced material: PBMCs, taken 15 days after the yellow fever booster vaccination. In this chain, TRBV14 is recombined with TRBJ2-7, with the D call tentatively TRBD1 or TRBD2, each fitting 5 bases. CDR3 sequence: CASSQGLGVGEQYF. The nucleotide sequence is TGTGCCAGCAGCCAAGGTCTGGGGGTAGGCGAGCAGTACTTC. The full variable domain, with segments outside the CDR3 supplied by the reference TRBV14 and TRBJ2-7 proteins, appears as EAGVTQFPSHSVIEKGQTVTLRCDPISGHDNLYWYRRVMGKEIKFLLHFVKESKQDESGMPNNRFLAERTGGTYSTLKVQPAELEDSGVYFCASSQGLGVGEQYFGPGTRLTVT.